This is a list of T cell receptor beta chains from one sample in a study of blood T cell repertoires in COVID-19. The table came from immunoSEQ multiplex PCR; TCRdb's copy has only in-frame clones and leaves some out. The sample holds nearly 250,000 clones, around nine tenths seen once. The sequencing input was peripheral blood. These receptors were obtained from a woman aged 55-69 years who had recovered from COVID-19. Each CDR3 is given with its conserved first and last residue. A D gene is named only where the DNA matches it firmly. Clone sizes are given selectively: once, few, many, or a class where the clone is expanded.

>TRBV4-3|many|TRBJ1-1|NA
TGCGCCAGCAGCCAAGACAGGAACACTGAAGCTTTCTTT
CASSQDRNTEAFF
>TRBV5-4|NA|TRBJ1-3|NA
TGTGCCAGCAGTTTCGGGGTCCACTCCTCCGGAAACACCATATATTTT
CASSFGVHSSGNTIYF
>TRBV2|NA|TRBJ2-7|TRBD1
TGTGCCAGCAGTGTACAGGGGTCGGGATACGAGCAGTACTTC
CASSVQGSGYEQYF
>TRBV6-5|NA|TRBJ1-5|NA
TGTGCCAGCAGTTACTCTCGGGATCAGCCCCAGCATTTT
CASSYSRDQPQHF
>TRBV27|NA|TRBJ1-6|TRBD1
TGTGCCAGCAGTTTCCGGACAGGGAGAAGAGATTCACCCCTCCACTTT
CASSFRTGRRDSPLHF
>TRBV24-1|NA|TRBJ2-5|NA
TGTGCCACCAGTGGACCCGGGGAAGAGACCCAGTACTTC
CATSGPGEETQYF
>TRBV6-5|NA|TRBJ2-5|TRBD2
TGTGCCAGCGTAGGGAGCGGGGGGTTTGAGACCCAGTACTTC
CASVGSGGFETQYF
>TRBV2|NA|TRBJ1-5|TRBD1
TGTGCCAGCAGTGCGGGACAGTTACGCAATCAGCCCCAGCATTTT
CASSAGQLRNQPQHF
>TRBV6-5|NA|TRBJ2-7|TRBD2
TGTGCCAGCCCTCGGGCTAGCGGGGGACCCTACGAGCAGTACTTC
CASPRASGGPYEQYF
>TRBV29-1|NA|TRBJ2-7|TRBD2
TGCAGCGTTGTTTTAGCGGGGGGGTTCGCCTACGAGCAGTACTTC
CSVVLAGGFAYEQYF
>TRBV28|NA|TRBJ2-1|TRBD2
TGTGCCAGCAGTTTTTCGGTTTCTGGCGGGGGGGACTCCTACAATGAGCAGTTCTTC
CASSFSVSGGGDSYNEQFF
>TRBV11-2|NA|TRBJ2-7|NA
TGTGCCAGCAGCTTAAGGTTCGGGGACTACGAGCAGTACTTC
CASSLRFGDYEQYF
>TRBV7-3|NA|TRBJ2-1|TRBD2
TGTGCCAGCAGCTTAACCGGACTAGCGGGGGGGCGCGATGAGCAGTTCTTC
CASSLTGLAGGRDEQFF
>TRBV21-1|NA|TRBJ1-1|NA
TGTGCCAGCAGCATTGAGGGACAGACTAACACTGAAGCTTTCTTT
CASSIEGQTNTEAFF
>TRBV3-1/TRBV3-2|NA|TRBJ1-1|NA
TGTGCCAGCAGCCAAGATGTGGGGCGCGGTGAAGCTTTCTTT
CASSQDVGRGEAFF
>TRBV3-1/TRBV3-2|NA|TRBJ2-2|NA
TGTGCCAGCAGCCAATTTCTCACCGGGGAGCTGTTTTTT
CASSQFLTGELFF
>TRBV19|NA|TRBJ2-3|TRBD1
TGTGCCAGTAGTATAAGGCGGGACAGGGTTGCAGATACGCAGTATTTT
CASSIRRDRVADTQYF
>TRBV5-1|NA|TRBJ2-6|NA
TGCGCCAGCAGTCCCTCTCACGGGAGCGGGGCCAACGTCCTGACTTTC
CASSPSHGSGANVLTF
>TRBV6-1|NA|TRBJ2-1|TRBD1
TGTGCCAGCAGTGAGGGACAGGGTTACTACAATGAGCAGTTCTTC
CASSEGQGYYNEQFF
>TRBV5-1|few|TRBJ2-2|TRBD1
TGCGCCAGCACCTCCTCAGGGGGGAACACCGGGGAGCTGTTTTTT
CASTSSGGNTGELFF
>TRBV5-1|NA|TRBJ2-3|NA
TGCGCCAGCAGCCCGGGGGTCACAGATACGCAGTATTTT
CASSPGVTDTQYF
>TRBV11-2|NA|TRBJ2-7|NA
TGTGCCAGCAGCATGTTACAGGGAGGGGGCTCCTACGAGCAGTACTTC
CASSMLQGGGSYEQYF
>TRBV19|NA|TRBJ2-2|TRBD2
TGTGCCAGTAGACGGGCGGGGGTGACCACCGGGGAGCTGTTTTTT
CASRRAGVTTGELFF
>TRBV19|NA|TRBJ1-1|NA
TGTGCCAGCAGGGGATTAGGCACTGAAGCTTTCTTT
CASRGLGTEAFF
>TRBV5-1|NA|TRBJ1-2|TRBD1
TGCGCCAGCAGCTTGGTTCAGGGGGCTGGGTACTATGGCTACACCTTC
CASSLVQGAGYYGYTF
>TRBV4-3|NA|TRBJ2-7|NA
TGCGCCAGCAGCCAAGACATTTCCACCTCCGCGGGTGGTGGATACGAGCAGTACTTC
CASSQDISTSAGGGYEQYF
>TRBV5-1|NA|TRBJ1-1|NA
TGCGCCAGCAGCTTGGGCCAGGGTACAGGCATGAACACTGAAGCTTTCTTT
CASSLGQGTGMNTEAFF
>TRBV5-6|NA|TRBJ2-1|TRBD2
TGTGCCAGCAGCCAAGGGACTAGCGGGGGACTGAAGAGTGAGCAGTTCTTC
CASSQGTSGGLKSEQFF
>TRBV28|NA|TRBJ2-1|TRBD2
TGTGCCAGCAGTTTTAGGGCGGGGGGCCCCCAATTTTCCTACAATGAGCAGTTCTTC
CASSFRAGGPQFSYNEQFF
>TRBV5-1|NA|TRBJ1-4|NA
TGCGCCAGCAGCTTGAATTCGGGGGGCTTTAATGAAAAACTGTTTTTT
CASSLNSGGFNEKLFF
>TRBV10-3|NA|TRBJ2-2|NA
TGTGCCATCAGGATAGGGGTGGACACCGGGGAGCTGTTTTTT
CAIRIGVDTGELFF
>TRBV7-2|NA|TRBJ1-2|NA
TGTGCCAGCAGCTCGCGGGTGGCCAGTACTAACTATGGCTACACCTTC
CASSSRVASTNYGYTF
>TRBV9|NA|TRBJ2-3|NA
TGTGCCAGCAGCGTAGCTGATACGCAGTATTTT
CASSVADTQYF
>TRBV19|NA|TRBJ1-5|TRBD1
TGTGCCAGTAGTACGACAGGGAGTCAGCCCCAGCATTTT
CASSTTGSQPQHF
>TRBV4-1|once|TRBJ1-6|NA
TGCGCCAGCAGCCAAGAGCCAGGGCTCTATCCTAATTCACCCCTCCACTTT
CASSQEPGLYPNSPLHF
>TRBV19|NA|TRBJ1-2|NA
TGTGCCAGTAGGGCACAGGGTTTTGCATATGGCTACACCTTC
CASRAQGFAYGYTF
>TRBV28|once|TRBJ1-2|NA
TGTGCCAGCATCCTCCGCGGGGGGGCAGCGGGCTACACCTTC
CASILRGGAAGYTF
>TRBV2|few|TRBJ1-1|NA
TGTGCCAGCAGCTTACGGACCATTACAGGGACCATGAACACTGAAGCTTTCTTT
CASSLRTITGTMNTEAFF
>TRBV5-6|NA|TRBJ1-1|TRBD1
TGTGCCAGCAGCTCCGAGAGGGGACAGGACCCCGCAGGAGCTTTCTTT
CASSSERGQDPAGAFF